A selection of T cell receptor beta chains follows, all from one sample in a study of blood T cell repertoires in COVID-19. Method: immunoSEQ multiplex PCR; TCRdb's copy keeps in-frame clones and lacks some. The sample lists about 110,000 clones; 60% to 80% were seen once. Material: peripheral blood. All receptors derive from a woman of 80 years or more with active or convalescent COVID-19. Each CDR3 is given with its conserved first and last residue. Each record gives: CDR3 DNA, CDR3 protein, clone size, V gene, D gene, J gene. D genes are given only for firm matches. Part of the rows lack a size; the others show once, few, many or a class for expanded clones.

cdr3_nt: TGTGCCAGCAGCTCAATACTACTCCCGGACGAGCAGTACTTC
cdr3_aa: CASSSILLPDEQYF
clone_size: .
v_call: TRBV5-4
d_call: .
j_call: TRBJ2-7

cdr3_nt: TGTGCCATCAGAGACTACTACAATGAGCAGTTCTTC
cdr3_aa: CAIRDYYNEQFF
clone_size: .
v_call: TRBV10-3
d_call: .
j_call: TRBJ2-1

cdr3_nt: TGCGCCAGCAGTTTGGGACTAGCGGGAGAGACTCAATACAATGAGCAGTTCTTC
cdr3_aa: CASSLGLAGETQYNEQFF
clone_size: .
v_call: TRBV10-2
d_call: TRBD2
j_call: TRBJ2-1

cdr3_nt: TGTGCCAGCATCACCGCAGAGAACACTGAAGCTTTCTTT
cdr3_aa: CASITAENTEAFF
clone_size: .
v_call: TRBV28
d_call: .
j_call: TRBJ1-1

cdr3_nt: TGCGCCAGCAGCCAACTCCGGGACAGGGAATTTCTGGAGGGCTACACCTTC
cdr3_aa: CASSQLRDREFLEGYTF
clone_size: .
v_call: TRBV4-3
d_call: TRBD1
j_call: TRBJ1-2

cdr3_nt: TGTGCCAGCAGTGAACGGGGGGACAGGGGCACAGATACGCAGTATTTT
cdr3_aa: CASSERGDRGTDTQYF
clone_size: .
v_call: TRBV6-1
d_call: TRBD1
j_call: TRBJ2-3

cdr3_nt: TGTGCCAGCTCACCACCCTCAGGGGGATATGGCTACACCTTC
cdr3_aa: CASSPPSGGYGYTF
clone_size: .
v_call: TRBV18
d_call: TRBD1
j_call: TRBJ1-2

cdr3_nt: TGCGCCAGCAGCCCCGGACTAGCGGGAGGGTTCCAAGAGACCCAGTACTTC
cdr3_aa: CASSPGLAGGFQETQYF
clone_size: once
v_call: TRBV5-1
d_call: TRBD2
j_call: TRBJ2-5

cdr3_nt: TGTGCCAGCAGTTTACCTAGCGGGAGCTCCTACAATGAGCAGTTCTTC
cdr3_aa: CASSLPSGSSYNEQFF
clone_size: .
v_call: TRBV28
d_call: TRBD2
j_call: TRBJ2-1

cdr3_nt: TGTGCCAGCACAAATGGCAGGTCCTATGGCTACACCTTC
cdr3_aa: CASTNGRSYGYTF
clone_size: once
v_call: TRBV28
d_call: .
j_call: TRBJ1-2

cdr3_nt: TGTGCCAGCAGTTTTTCAATAGATTCCCACACAGATACGCAGTATTTT
cdr3_aa: CASSFSIDSHTDTQYF
clone_size: .
v_call: TRBV27
d_call: .
j_call: TRBJ2-3

cdr3_nt: TGTGCCAGCAGCTTCGGGACTAGCGGGAACGCAGATACGCAGTATTTT
cdr3_aa: CASSFGTSGNADTQYF
clone_size: .
v_call: TRBV7-9
d_call: TRBD2
j_call: TRBJ2-3

cdr3_nt: TGTGCCAGCAGCGTAGGGTTGGGGCCCCTAAGAAACACTGAAGCTTTCTTT
cdr3_aa: CASSVGLGPLRNTEAFF
clone_size: .
v_call: TRBV9
d_call: .
j_call: TRBJ1-1

cdr3_nt: TGTGCCACCCTGGTGGGGGGAAAAGAGACCCAGTACTTC
cdr3_aa: CATLVGGKETQYF
clone_size: .
v_call: TRBV28
d_call: .
j_call: TRBJ2-5

cdr3_nt: TGCAGCGTTGAAAGACTAGCGGCCAATGAGCAGTTCTTC
cdr3_aa: CSVERLAANEQFF
clone_size: .
v_call: TRBV29-1
d_call: TRBD2
j_call: TRBJ2-1

cdr3_nt: TGTGCCAGCAGTAGCGGGGTACTAGCGGGTTTAAACACCGGGGAGCTGTTTTTT
cdr3_aa: CASSSGVLAGLNTGELFF
clone_size: .
v_call: TRBV7-8
d_call: TRBD2
j_call: TRBJ2-2

cdr3_nt: TGTGCCAGCAACCCCTCGAGGACAGCCACCTACAATGAGCAGTTCTTC
cdr3_aa: CASNPSRTATYNEQFF
clone_size: .
v_call: TRBV2
d_call: .
j_call: TRBJ2-1

cdr3_nt: TGTGCCAGCAGGTACCACAGACAGGGGCAGGACACTGAAGCTTTCTTT
cdr3_aa: CASRYHRQGQDTEAFF
clone_size: .
v_call: TRBV6-2/TRBV6-3
d_call: TRBD1
j_call: TRBJ1-1

cdr3_nt: TGTGCCAGCAGCTCCCCGGACGGGGGAATTTATGGCTACACCTTC
cdr3_aa: CASSSPDGGIYGYTF
clone_size: few
v_call: TRBV7-9
d_call: .
j_call: TRBJ1-2

cdr3_nt: TGTGCCAGCAGCCCCCCGGGACTAGCGGCTTACAATGAGCAGTTCTTC
cdr3_aa: CASSPPGLAAYNEQFF
clone_size: .
v_call: TRBV7-9
d_call: TRBD2
j_call: TRBJ2-1

cdr3_nt: TGTGCCAGCAGCTTGGGACAGGGCGCAGATACGCAGTATTTT
cdr3_aa: CASSLGQGADTQYF
clone_size: .
v_call: TRBV5-8
d_call: TRBD1
j_call: TRBJ2-3

cdr3_nt: TGTGCCAGCTCACCAACCGCGGAGGGGGGGACAGATACGCAGTATTTT
cdr3_aa: CASSPTAEGGTDTQYF
clone_size: .
v_call: TRBV18
d_call: .
j_call: TRBJ2-3

cdr3_nt: TGCAGCTCAGAGGGCCAGGGGGCTGGCACAGATACGCAGTATTTT
cdr3_aa: CSSEGQGAGTDTQYF
clone_size: .
v_call: TRBV29-1
d_call: TRBD1
j_call: TRBJ2-3

cdr3_nt: TGTGCCAGCAGTGACCCCACAGGGAGGGGCACCTCCAGCAATCAGCCCCAGCATTTT
cdr3_aa: CASSDPTGRGTSSNQPQHF
clone_size: .
v_call: TRBV6-1
d_call: .
j_call: TRBJ1-5

cdr3_nt: TGTGCCAGCAGCCCGACTAGCTGGACCTACGAGCAGTACTTC
cdr3_aa: CASSPTSWTYEQYF
clone_size: .
v_call: TRBV27
d_call: TRBD2
j_call: TRBJ2-7

cdr3_nt: TGCGCCAGCAGTGGGACTATCACCGGGGAGCTGTTTTTT
cdr3_aa: CASSGTITGELFF
clone_size: .
v_call: TRBV10-1
d_call: .
j_call: TRBJ2-2

cdr3_nt: TGCGCCAGCAGCTTGCTGTCGGGAGGGCCCACAGATACGCAGTATTTT
cdr3_aa: CASSLLSGGPTDTQYF
clone_size: once
v_call: TRBV5-1
d_call: TRBD2
j_call: TRBJ2-3

cdr3_nt: TGTGCCAGCAGCTTGGGGACAGCGGGAGGGCTAAAAGGGTACGAGCAGTACTTC
cdr3_aa: CASSLGTAGGLKGYEQYF
clone_size: .
v_call: TRBV5-5
d_call: TRBD2
j_call: TRBJ2-7

cdr3_nt: TGTGCCAGCGCTGCACAGGGACTAACGCAGTATTTT
cdr3_aa: CASAAQGLTQYF
clone_size: .
v_call: TRBV7-2
d_call: .
j_call: TRBJ2-3

cdr3_nt: TGTGCCAGCAGCGGGGCCGTTTCCTACGAGCAGTACTTC
cdr3_aa: CASSGAVSYEQYF
clone_size: few
v_call: TRBV14
d_call: .
j_call: TRBJ2-7

cdr3_nt: TGTGCCTGGAGGGAGTTAGGAAGCAATGAGCAGTTCTTC
cdr3_aa: CAWRELGSNEQFF
clone_size: .
v_call: TRBV30
d_call: .
j_call: TRBJ2-1

cdr3_nt: TGTGCCAGCAGTCAGGGGGGCGAGCAGTACTTC
cdr3_aa: CASSQGGEQYF
clone_size: .
v_call: TRBV27
d_call: .
j_call: TRBJ2-7

cdr3_nt: TGCAGTGCTAGTAATGCTGGGGCAGGTGAAAAACTGTTTTTT
cdr3_aa: CSASNAGAGEKLFF
clone_size: .
v_call: TRBV20-1
d_call: .
j_call: TRBJ1-4

cdr3_nt: TGTGCCAGCAGCCGCTGGACAGGGGCTGAAGCTTTCTTT
cdr3_aa: CASSRWTGAEAFF
clone_size: .
v_call: TRBV14
d_call: TRBD1
j_call: TRBJ1-1

cdr3_nt: TGTGCCAGCAGCGAGGGGGCTAGCGGGTATATCACAGATACGCAGTATTTT
cdr3_aa: CASSEGASGYITDTQYF
clone_size: .
v_call: TRBV2
d_call: .
j_call: TRBJ2-3

cdr3_nt: TGCGCCAGCTTCGGGAGGGGTGGCACCGGGGAGCTGTTTTTT
cdr3_aa: CASFGRGGTGELFF
clone_size: .
v_call: TRBV5-1
d_call: TRBD2
j_call: TRBJ2-2

cdr3_nt: TGTGCCAGCAGCCCCCGGCTAGCGGGAGGTCACGGGGAGCTGTTTTTT
cdr3_aa: CASSPRLAGGHGELFF
clone_size: .
v_call: TRBV27
d_call: TRBD2
j_call: TRBJ2-2

cdr3_nt: TGTGCCAGCAGCCAAGATCTAGCGGGGCCCAGCACAGATACGCAGTATTTT
cdr3_aa: CASSQDLAGPSTDTQYF
clone_size: .
v_call: TRBV3-1/TRBV3-2
d_call: TRBD2
j_call: TRBJ2-3

cdr3_nt: TGTGCCAGCAGTGATGTGGGGGGTAATGAGCAGTTCTTC
cdr3_aa: CASSDVGGNEQFF
clone_size: .
v_call: TRBV2
d_call: .
j_call: TRBJ2-1

cdr3_nt: TGTGCCAGCTCCCAGGCCACTTCAGGGCCCCTGAATGGCTACACCTTC
cdr3_aa: CASSQATSGPLNGYTF
clone_size: many
v_call: TRBV18
d_call: .
j_call: TRBJ1-2

cdr3_nt: TGTGCCAGCTCACCACCGGGGGACTCTGAAAAACTGTTTTTT
cdr3_aa: CASSPPGDSEKLFF
clone_size: many
v_call: TRBV18
d_call: .
j_call: TRBJ1-4

cdr3_nt: TGCGCCAGCAGCAAGGGACTAGCGGGAGGTCTACGCTACGAGCAGTACTTC
cdr3_aa: CASSKGLAGGLRYEQYF
clone_size: few
v_call: TRBV5-1
d_call: TRBD2
j_call: TRBJ2-7

cdr3_nt: TGCGCCAGCAGCCAAGACTTAGCGGGAGGGCCCTTTCCCTACGAGCAGTACTTC
cdr3_aa: CASSQDLAGGPFPYEQYF
clone_size: .
v_call: TRBV4-3
d_call: TRBD2
j_call: TRBJ2-7

cdr3_nt: TGTGCCAGCCGAAGGTGGGAGGCTAATGAAAAACTGTTTTTT
cdr3_aa: CASRRWEANEKLFF
clone_size: .
v_call: TRBV19
d_call: .
j_call: TRBJ1-4

cdr3_nt: TGTGCCAGCAGTTTATCAGGCCACATTGGAGGTCAGCCCCAGCATTTT
cdr3_aa: CASSLSGHIGGQPQHF
clone_size: .
v_call: TRBV27
d_call: .
j_call: TRBJ1-5

cdr3_nt: TGTGCCAGCAGTTTATTGGGTGGAGCTGGGGCCAACGTCCTGACTTTC
cdr3_aa: CASSLLGGAGANVLTF
clone_size: .
v_call: TRBV28
d_call: .
j_call: TRBJ2-6

cdr3_nt: TGTGCCAGCAGTTTCATAGCGGGAGGGGCAGATACGCAGTATTTT
cdr3_aa: CASSFIAGGADTQYF
clone_size: .
v_call: TRBV27
d_call: TRBD2
j_call: TRBJ2-3

cdr3_nt: TGTGCCAGTAGTATCAGTAGCGGCCTTTACAATGAGCAGTTCTTC
cdr3_aa: CASSISSGLYNEQFF
clone_size: .
v_call: TRBV19
d_call: .
j_call: TRBJ2-1

cdr3_nt: TGTGCCAGCAGCAGCGGTTCAGGGGGTGCAGTCTATGGCTACACCTTC
cdr3_aa: CASSSGSGGAVYGYTF
clone_size: .
v_call: TRBV5-4
d_call: TRBD1
j_call: TRBJ1-2

cdr3_nt: TGTGCCAGCAGCCCCGGGGCAGGGGGATACAATGAGCAGTTCTTC
cdr3_aa: CASSPGAGGYNEQFF
clone_size: .
v_call: TRBV7-6
d_call: TRBD1
j_call: TRBJ2-1

cdr3_nt: TGTGCCAGTAGTATAGTGTCGGGACAGGGTGCAGATACGCAGTATTTT
cdr3_aa: CASSIVSGQGADTQYF
clone_size: .
v_call: TRBV19
d_call: TRBD1
j_call: TRBJ2-3

cdr3_nt: TGTGCCAGCAGCGTTAATAGATCCCCCTACGAGCAGTACTTC
cdr3_aa: CASSVNRSPYEQYF
clone_size: .
v_call: TRBV9
d_call: .
j_call: TRBJ2-7

cdr3_nt: TGTGCCAGCTCAGCGGGACAGGTATTGTTCTACGAGCAGTACTTC
cdr3_aa: CASSAGQVLFYEQYF
clone_size: .
v_call: TRBV18
d_call: TRBD1
j_call: TRBJ2-7

cdr3_nt: TGTGCCAGCAGCACCAACAGGGGCCGAACTGAAGCTTTCTTT
cdr3_aa: CASSTNRGRTEAFF
clone_size: .
v_call: TRBV7-2
d_call: TRBD1
j_call: TRBJ1-1

cdr3_nt: TGTGCCTGGAGCGCCAGGGGCTCCTACAATGAGCAGTTCTTC
cdr3_aa: CAWSARGSYNEQFF
clone_size: .
v_call: TRBV30
d_call: .
j_call: TRBJ2-1

cdr3_nt: TGCGCCAGCAGCCCTCTAGCGGGAGACTACAATGAGCAGTTCTTC
cdr3_aa: CASSPLAGDYNEQFF
clone_size: .
v_call: TRBV5-1
d_call: TRBD2
j_call: TRBJ2-1

cdr3_nt: TGTGCCAGCTCACCCAAGGTTGAGGCAACTAATGAAAAACTGTTTTTT
cdr3_aa: CASSPKVEATNEKLFF
clone_size: .
v_call: TRBV18
d_call: .
j_call: TRBJ1-4

cdr3_nt: TGTGCCAGCAGTTCGACCATGGGGACTAACGACAATGAGCAGTTCTTC
cdr3_aa: CASSSTMGTNDNEQFF
clone_size: .
v_call: TRBV28
d_call: TRBD2
j_call: TRBJ2-1

cdr3_nt: TGTGCCATCAGTGAAATAGCGGGAAACTACGAGCAGTACTTC
cdr3_aa: CAISEIAGNYEQYF
clone_size: .
v_call: TRBV10-3
d_call: TRBD2
j_call: TRBJ2-7

cdr3_nt: TGTGCCAGCTCACGAATCAGGGCAAGCACAGATACGCAGTATTTT
cdr3_aa: CASSRIRASTDTQYF
clone_size: .
v_call: TRBV18
d_call: .
j_call: TRBJ2-3